This TCR beta chain emerged from a study of cytomegalovirus exposure and HLA in healthy donors. The table came from immunoSEQ multiplex PCR; TCRdb's copy has only in-frame clones and leaves some out. The table records approximately 120,000 clones, about 87% of them present only once. This CDR3 has 13 amino acids. The germline gives CDR1 MNHEY, CDR2 SVGAGI. With V trimmed by 4 bases and J by 3 bases, 1 base remained unmatched. The rearrangement uses TRBV6-5 and TRBJ2-7, with 9 bases fitting TRBD1. The receptor comes from a woman in her late teens or twenties in good health and CMV-seronegative. What was sequenced was PBMCs. CDR3 bases: TGTGCCAGCAGTTGGGGACAGGGCTACGAGCAGTACTTC. This translates into CASSWGQGYEQYF.